This passage covers 8 T cell receptor beta chains from one sample sequenced in a study of control samples from healthy donors and cancer patients. This table comes from immunoSEQ multiplex PCR, and its TCRdb copy is limited to in-frame clones, with some not included. This table has 95,000 to 100,000 clones, around nine tenths appearing once. The specimen was blood. These receptors were collected from a man aged 30-40 years in good health.

This chain connects TRBV5-6 to TRBJ2-1; tentatively, D is TRBD2 (6 bases). The CDR3 has 13 amino acids. Trimming removed 1 base at V and 5 bases at J, with 7 bases between. Germline loops: CDR1 SGHDT, CDR2 YYEEEE. CDR3 protein: CASSLSGDNEQFF. Written as DNA, the CDR3 is TGTGCCAGCAGCTTGTCGGGAGACAATGAGCAGTTCTTC.

The chain links TRBV3-1 (or the pseudogene TRBV3-2) to TRBJ1-6, with no clear D. Germline V CDR1 and CDR2: LGHDT, YNNKEL (reference sequence). The CDR3 is 16 residues long. V was clipped by 6 bases and J by 0 bases, with 12 bases between them. As DNA, the CDR3 is TGTGCCAGCAGGGAGAGGGAGAGCTCCTATAATTCACCCCTCCACTTT. Its protein is CASRERESSYNSPLHF.

V and J are TRBV28 and TRBJ1-1; 8 bases align to TRBD1. In germline, CDR1 is MDHEN, CDR2 SYDVKM. The CDR3 is 15 residues long. With 8 bases clipped from V and 0 bases from J, the junction kept 8 bases outside the gene matches. The CDR3 bases are TGTGCCAGCTTTCCAGGGGGACAGGTGAACACTGAAGCTTTCTTT. This encodes CASFPGGQVNTEAFF.

This chain connects TRBV19 to TRBJ1-6; D uncertain. The V gene lost 3 bases and the J gene lost 6 bases, with 6 bases spanning the gap. Germline loops: CDR1 LNHDA, CDR2 SQIVND (reference sequence). The CDR3 runs to 13 residues. The CDR3 region has the DNA TGTGCCAGTAGTATGTCATTTAATTCACCCCTCCACTTT. Its protein product is CASSMSFNSPLHF.

This sequence joins TRBV6-1 and TRBJ1-5, with 8 bases that match TRBD1. The CDR3 extends over 16 amino acids. The V gene's germline CDR1 is MNHNS and CDR2 SASEGT. V trimming: 2 bases; J trimming: 1 base; junction bases outside the gene matches: 4. The CDR3 loop is CASSESGGASNQPQHF. The CDR3 coding sequence is TGTGCCAGCAGTGAATCAGGGGGCGCGAGCAATCAGCCCCAGCATTTT.

This clone came up once. The gene calls are TRBV7-4 and TRBJ2-1; D is unresolved. Germline-derived CDR1 and CDR2 are SGHVT and SQSDAQ. Trimming took 3 bases from V and 2 from J, leaving 11 bases between them. The CDR3 totals 15 residues. This chain's CDR3 is CASSFSRLPYNEQFF. DNA for the CDR3: TGTGCCAGCAGCTTTAGCAGATTACCCTACAATGAGCAGTTCTTC.

The V and J genes are TRBV11-2 and TRBJ1-4, with D unresolved. This CDR3 is 16 amino acids long. CDR1 and CDR2 (germline): SGHAT, FQNNGV. V lost 4 bases, J lost 7 bases, and 19 bases lay in between. The CDR3 here is CASSSFIGLDGEKLFF. In nucleotides, the CDR3 is TGTGCCAGCAGCTCCTTCATAGGGTTAGATGGTGAAAAACTGTTTTTT.

This clone was seen a single time. The V call is TRBV7-9, the J call TRBJ2-5, with a weak D call TRBD2 (6 bases). This CDR3 has 14 amino acids. Trimming cost V 6 bases and J 0 bases, with 11 bases left between them. Germline V gene sequence: CDR1 SEHNR, CDR2 FQNEAQ (reference sequence). DNA for the CDR3: TGTGCCAGCAGGTTCGCGGGGAACCAAGAGACCCAGTACTTC. Translation gives CASRFAGNQETQYF.